Detailed here is one T cell receptor (beta chain). The sample originates from a study of blood T cell repertoires in COVID-19. Across the study: Samples representing acute and convalescent COVID-19 were sourced from the United States, Italy and Spain. PBMCs, B-cell-depleted T cells, or T cells were the source of the cDNA or gDNA that made up the material.

The method was immunoSEQ multiplex PCR; TCRdb's version includes in-frame clones alone and lacks a portion of them. The sample yields about 81,000 clones, 80% to 90% seen once. This TCR was sampled from an elderly woman with acute or convalescent COVID-19. The material sequenced was peripheral blood.

In DNA, the CDR3 is TGTGCCACCAGCAGCCGACAGGCAACTAATGAAAAACTGTTTTTT. Translated: CATSSRQATNEKLFF. The genes are TRBV15 and TRBJ1-4; D might be TRBD1 (6 bases). Trimming stripped 3 bases from V and 0 bases from J, with 8 bases between. The CDR3 is 15 residues long. Per the germline V gene, CDR1 is LNHNV and CDR2 is YYDKDF (reference sequence).